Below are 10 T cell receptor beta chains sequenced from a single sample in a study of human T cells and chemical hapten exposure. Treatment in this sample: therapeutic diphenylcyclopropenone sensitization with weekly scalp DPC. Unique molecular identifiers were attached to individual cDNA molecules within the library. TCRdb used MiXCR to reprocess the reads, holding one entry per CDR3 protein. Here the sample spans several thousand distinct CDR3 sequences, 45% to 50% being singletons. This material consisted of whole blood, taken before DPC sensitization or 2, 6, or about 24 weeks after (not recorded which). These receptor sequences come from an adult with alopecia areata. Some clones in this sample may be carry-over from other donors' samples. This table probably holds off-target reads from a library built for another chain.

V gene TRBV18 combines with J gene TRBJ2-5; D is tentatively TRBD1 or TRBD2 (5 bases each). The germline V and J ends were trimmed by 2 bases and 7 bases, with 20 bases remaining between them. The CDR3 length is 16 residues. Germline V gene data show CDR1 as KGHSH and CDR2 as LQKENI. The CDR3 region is CASSPLGRTSQGTQYF. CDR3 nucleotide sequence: TGTGCCAGCTCACCATTAGGACGGACTTCCCAGGGGACCCAGTACTTC.

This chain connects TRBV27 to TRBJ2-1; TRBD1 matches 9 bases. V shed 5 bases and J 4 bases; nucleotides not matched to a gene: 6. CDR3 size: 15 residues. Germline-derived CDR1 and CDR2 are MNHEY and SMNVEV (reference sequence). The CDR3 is CASSPGQGPYNEQFF. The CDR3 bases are TGTGCCAGCAGTCCTGGACAGGGGCCTTACAATGAGCAGTTCTTC.

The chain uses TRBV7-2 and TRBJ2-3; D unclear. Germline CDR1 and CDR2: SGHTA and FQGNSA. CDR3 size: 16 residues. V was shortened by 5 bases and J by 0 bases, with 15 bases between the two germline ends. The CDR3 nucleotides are TGTGCCAGCAGCGCCGGTGAGTGGGCTAGCACAGATACGCAGTATTTT. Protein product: CASSAGEWASTDTQYF.

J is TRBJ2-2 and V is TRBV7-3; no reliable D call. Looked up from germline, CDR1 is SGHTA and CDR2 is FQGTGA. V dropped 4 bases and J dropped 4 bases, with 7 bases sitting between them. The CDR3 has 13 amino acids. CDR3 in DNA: TGTGCCAGCAGCTCAGGCAGCACCGGGGAGCTGTTTTTT. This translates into CASSSGSTGELFF.

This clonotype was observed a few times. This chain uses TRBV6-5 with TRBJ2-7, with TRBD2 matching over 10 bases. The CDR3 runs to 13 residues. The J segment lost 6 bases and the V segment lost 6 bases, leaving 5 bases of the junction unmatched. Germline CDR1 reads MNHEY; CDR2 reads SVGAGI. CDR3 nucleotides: TGTGCCAGCAGCCGAGGACTAGCGGTCGAGCAGTACTTC. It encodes CASSRGLAVEQYF.

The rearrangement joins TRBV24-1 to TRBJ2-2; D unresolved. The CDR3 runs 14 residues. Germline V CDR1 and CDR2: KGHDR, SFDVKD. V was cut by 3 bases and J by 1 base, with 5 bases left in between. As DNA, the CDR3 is TGTGCCACCAGTGATATATGGAACACCGGGGAGCTGTTTTTT. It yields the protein CATSDIWNTGELFF.

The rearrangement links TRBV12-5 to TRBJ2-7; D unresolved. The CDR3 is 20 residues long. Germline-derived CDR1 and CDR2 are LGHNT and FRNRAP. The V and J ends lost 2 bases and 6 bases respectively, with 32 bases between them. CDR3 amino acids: CASGLSSIPDHRRRIGEQYF. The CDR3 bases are TGTGCTAGTGGTTTGTCCTCCATCCCGGACCATCGTAGGCGAATTGGCGAGCAGTACTTC.

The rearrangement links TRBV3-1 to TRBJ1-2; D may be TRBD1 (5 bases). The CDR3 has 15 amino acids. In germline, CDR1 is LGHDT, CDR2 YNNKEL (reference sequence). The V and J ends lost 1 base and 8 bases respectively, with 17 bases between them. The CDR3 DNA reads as TGTGCCAGCAGCCAAGTTGCTGGAACAGGAAGGGGCTACACCTTC. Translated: CASSQVAGTGRGYTF.

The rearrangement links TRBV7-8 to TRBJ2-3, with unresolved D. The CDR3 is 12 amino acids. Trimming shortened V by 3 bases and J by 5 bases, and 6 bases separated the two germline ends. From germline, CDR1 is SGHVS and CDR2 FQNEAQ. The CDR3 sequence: CASSFWGDTQYF. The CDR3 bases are TGTGCCAGCAGCTTTTGGGGAGATACGCAGTATTTT.

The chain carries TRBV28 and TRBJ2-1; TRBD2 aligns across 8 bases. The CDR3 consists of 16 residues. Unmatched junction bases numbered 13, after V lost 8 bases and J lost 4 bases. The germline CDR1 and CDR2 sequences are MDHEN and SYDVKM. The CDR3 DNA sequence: TGTGCCAGCCCCCCAGCCGGGACTAGAAGGTACAATGAGCAGTTCTTC. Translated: CASPPAGTRRYNEQFF.